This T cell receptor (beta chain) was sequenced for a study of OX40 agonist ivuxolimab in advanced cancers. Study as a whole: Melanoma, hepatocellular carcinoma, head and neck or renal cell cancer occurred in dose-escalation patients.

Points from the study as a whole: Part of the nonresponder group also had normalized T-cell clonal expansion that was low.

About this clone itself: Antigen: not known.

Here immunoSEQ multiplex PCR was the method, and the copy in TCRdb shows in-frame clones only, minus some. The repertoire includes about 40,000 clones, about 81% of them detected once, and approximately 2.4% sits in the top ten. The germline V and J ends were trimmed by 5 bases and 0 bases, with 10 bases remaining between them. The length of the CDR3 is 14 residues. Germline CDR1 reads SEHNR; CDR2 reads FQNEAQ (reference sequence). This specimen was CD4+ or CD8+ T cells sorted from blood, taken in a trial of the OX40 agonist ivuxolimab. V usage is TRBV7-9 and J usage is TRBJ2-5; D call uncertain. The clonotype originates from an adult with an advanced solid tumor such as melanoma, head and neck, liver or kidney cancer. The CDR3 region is CASSPSRDQETQYF. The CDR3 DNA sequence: TGTGCCAGCAGCCCATCAAGGGACCAAGAGACCCAGTACTTC.